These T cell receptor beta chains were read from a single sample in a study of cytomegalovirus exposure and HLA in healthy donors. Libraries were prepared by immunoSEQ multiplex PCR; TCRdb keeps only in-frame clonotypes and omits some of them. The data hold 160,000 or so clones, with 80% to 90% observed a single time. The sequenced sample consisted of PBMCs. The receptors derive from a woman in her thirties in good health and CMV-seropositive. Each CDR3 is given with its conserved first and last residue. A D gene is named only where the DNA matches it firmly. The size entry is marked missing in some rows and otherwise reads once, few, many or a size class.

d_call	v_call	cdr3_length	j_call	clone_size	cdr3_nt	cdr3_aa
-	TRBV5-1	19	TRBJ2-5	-	TGCGCCAGCACCCGGATGGCTAGCGGGGACAGGAGGGTGATGGAGACCCAGTACTTC	CASTRMASGDRRVMETQYF
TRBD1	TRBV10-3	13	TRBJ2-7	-	TGTGCCATCAAGGGGACAGGGATATACGAGCAGTACTTC	CAIKGTGIYEQYF
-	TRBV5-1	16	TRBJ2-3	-	TGCGCCAGCAGCCCTATAGGGAGGTCGGGCACAGATACGCAGTATTTT	CASSPIGRSGTDTQYF
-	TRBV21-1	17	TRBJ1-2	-	TGTGCCAGCAGCAAACTGCGACTTCTACGGGACAGGGACGGCTACACCTTC	CASSKLRLLRDRDGYTF
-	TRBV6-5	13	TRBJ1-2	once	TGTGCCAGCAGTTATCTTATGGGAGGCGGCTACACCTTC	CASSYLMGGGYTF
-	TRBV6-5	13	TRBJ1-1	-	TGTGCCAGCACCTTCTTGGAGGGAGCTGAAGCTTTCTTT	CASTFLEGAEAFF
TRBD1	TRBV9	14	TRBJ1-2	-	TGTGCCAGCAGCGACCGCAGGGGGAACTATGGCTACACCTTC	CASSDRRGNYGYTF
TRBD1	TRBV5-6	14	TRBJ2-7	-	TGTGCCAGCAGCTTTGGGACAGTAGGGTACGAGCAGTACTTC	CASSFGTVGYEQYF
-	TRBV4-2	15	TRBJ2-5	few	TGTGCCAGCAGCCAAGATCCTTCCCCCCAAGAGACCCAGTACTTC	CASSQDPSPQETQYF
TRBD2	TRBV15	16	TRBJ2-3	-	TGTGCCACCAGCAGAGTAAGAGCGGGGGGGCTAGATACGCAGTATTTT	CATSRVRAGGLDTQYF
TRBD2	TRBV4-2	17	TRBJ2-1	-	TGTGCCAGCAGCCAAGAGGCGGGGGGCCCGTCCTACAATGAGCAGTTCTTC	CASSQEAGGPSYNEQFF
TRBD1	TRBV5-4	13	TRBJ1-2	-	TGTGCCAGCAGCTGGGGGAGAGGGGGCAGCTACACCTTC	CASSWGRGGSYTF
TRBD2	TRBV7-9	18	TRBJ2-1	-	TGTTCCAGCAGCTTCAGGACTAGCGGGGGGCGCACCTACAATGAGCAGTTCTTC	CSSSFRTSGGRTYNEQFF
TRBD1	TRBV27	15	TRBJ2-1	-	TGTGCCAGCAGTCTCCGGGACAGGGGGATCAATGAGCAGTTCTTC	CASSLRDRGINEQFF
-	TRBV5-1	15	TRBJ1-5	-	TGCGCCAGCAGCCCTATGCCCAATAGCAATCAGCCCCAGCATTTT	CASSPMPNSNQPQHF
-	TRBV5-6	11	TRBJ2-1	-	TGTGCCAGCAGCTTGTGGAGTGAGCAGTTCTTC	CASSLWSEQFF
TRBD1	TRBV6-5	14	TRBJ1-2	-	TGTGCCAGCAGTTACTCGGAGGGGGCAAGGGGCTACACCTTC	CASSYSEGARGYTF
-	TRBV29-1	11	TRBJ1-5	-	TGCAGCCCCCTAGGAAGGCAGCCCCAGCATTTT	CSPLGRQPQHF
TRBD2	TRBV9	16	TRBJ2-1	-	TGTGCCAGCAGCGTAGTGGGCGGGGGGTCCTACAATGAGCAGTTCTTC	CASSVVGGGSYNEQFF
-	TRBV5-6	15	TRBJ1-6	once	TGTGCCAGCAGCGGTGACAGATCCTATAATTCACCCCTCCACTTT	CASSGDRSYNSPLHF
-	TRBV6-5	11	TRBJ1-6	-	TGTGCCAGCAGTTACGGCTCACCCCTCCACTTT	CASSYGSPLHF
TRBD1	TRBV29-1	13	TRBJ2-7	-	TGCAGCGTCGATACAGGACAGGGATACGAGCAGTACTTC	CSVDTGQGYEQYF
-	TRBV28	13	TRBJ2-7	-	TGTGCCAGCAGTTGGAGACTTTTCTACGAGCAGTACTTC	CASSWRLFYEQYF
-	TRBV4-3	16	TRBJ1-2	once	TGCGCCAGCAGCCGAGTGACTGGGGGCGGAGGTCATGGCTACACCTTC	CASSRVTGGGGHGYTF
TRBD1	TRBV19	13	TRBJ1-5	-	TGTGCGGGTGGGGACAGGGGAAATCAGCCCCAGCATTTT	CAGGDRGNQPQHF
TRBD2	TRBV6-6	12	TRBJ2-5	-	TGTGCCAGCAGTTACTCAAGCGGGGAGCAGTACTTC	CASSYSSGEQYF
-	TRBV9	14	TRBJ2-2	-	TGTGCCAGCAGCGTAGGCGGCTTTACCGGGGAGCTGTTTTTT	CASSVGGFTGELFF
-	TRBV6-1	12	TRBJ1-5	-	TGTGCCAGCAGTGAGCTAGATCAGCCCCAGCATTTT	CASSELDQPQHF
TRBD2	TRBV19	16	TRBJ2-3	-	TGTGCCAGTAGTGCGCACGGGACTAGCGGAGGAGATACGCAGTATTTT	CASSAHGTSGGDTQYF
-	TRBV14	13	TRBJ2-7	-	TGTGCCAGCTCCCCCAGTCGTCGCTCCGAGCAGTACTTC	CASSPSRRSEQYF
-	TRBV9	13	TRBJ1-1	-	TGTGCCAGCAGCGTAACAGGCCTCACTGAAGCTTTCTTT	CASSVTGLTEAFF